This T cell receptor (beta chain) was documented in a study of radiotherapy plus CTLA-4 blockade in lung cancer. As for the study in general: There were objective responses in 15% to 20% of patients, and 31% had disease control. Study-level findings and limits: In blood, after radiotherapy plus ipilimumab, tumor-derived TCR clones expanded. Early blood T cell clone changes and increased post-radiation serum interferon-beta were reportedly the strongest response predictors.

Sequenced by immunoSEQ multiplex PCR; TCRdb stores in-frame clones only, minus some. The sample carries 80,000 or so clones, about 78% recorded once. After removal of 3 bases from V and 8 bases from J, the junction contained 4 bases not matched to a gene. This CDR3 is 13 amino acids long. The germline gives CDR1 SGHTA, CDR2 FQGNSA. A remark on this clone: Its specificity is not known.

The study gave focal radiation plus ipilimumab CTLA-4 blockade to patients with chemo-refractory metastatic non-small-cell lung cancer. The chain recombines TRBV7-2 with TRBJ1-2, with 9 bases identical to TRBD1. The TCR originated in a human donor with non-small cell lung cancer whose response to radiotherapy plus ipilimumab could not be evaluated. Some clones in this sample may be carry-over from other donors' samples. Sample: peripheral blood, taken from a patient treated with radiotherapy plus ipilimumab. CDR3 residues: CASSLGQGPGYTF. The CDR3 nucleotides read TGTGCCAGCAGCTTGGGACAGGGTCCAGGCTACACCTTC.